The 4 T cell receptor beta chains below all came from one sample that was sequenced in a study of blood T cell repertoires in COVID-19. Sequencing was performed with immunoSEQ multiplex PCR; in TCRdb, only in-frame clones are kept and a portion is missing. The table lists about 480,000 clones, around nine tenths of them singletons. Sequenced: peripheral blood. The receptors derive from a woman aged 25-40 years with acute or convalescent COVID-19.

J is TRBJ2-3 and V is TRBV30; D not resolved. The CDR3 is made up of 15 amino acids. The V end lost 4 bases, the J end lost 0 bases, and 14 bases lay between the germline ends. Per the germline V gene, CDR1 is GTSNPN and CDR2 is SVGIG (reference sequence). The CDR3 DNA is TGTGCCTGGATCGAAGACACAGCTAGCACAGATACGCAGTATTTT. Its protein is CAWIEDTASTDTQYF.

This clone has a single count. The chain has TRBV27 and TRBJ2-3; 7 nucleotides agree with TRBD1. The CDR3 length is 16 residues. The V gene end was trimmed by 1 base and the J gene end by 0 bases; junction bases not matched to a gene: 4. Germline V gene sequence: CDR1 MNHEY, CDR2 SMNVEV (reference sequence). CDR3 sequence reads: CASSLLGTDSTDTQYF. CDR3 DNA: TGTGCCAGCAGTTTATTGGGGACAGACAGCACAGATACGCAGTATTTT.

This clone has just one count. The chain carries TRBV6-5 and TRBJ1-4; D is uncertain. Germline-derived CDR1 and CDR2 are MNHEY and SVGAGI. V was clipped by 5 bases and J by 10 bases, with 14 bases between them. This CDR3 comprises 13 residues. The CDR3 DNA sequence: TGTGCCAGCAGTCCGGGTCCTCCGGGAAAACTGTTTTTT. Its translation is CASSPGPPGKLFF.

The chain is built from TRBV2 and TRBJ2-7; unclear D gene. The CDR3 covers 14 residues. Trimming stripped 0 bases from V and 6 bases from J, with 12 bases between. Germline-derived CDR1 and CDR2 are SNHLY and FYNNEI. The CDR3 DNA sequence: TGTGCCAGCAGTGAAGCGCTTCCTCTGCGCGAGCAGTACTTC. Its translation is CASSEALPLREQYF.